The clone carrying this TCR beta chain has just a few counts. Its antigen is not known. At the DNA level, this CDR3 is encoded by other sequences in the same sample as well. The CDR3 consists of 13 residues. Trimming took off 2 bases at V and 0 bases at J, with 5 bases between the two ends. Per the germline V gene, CDR1 is GTSNPN and CDR2 is SVGIG (reference sequence). These data come from a study of beta chain features in type 1 diabetes. Regarding the study as a whole: Junctions at VDJ sites from type 1 diabetes patients had fewer insertions and more deletions. The question of HLA type influencing TCRB rearrangement was one that remained unresolved here. Sampled from patients, naive, central memory and Treg TCRB repertoires appeared more similar than those sampled from healthy donors.

cDNA synthesis used the whole RNA isolate, giving expressed TCRB sequences. Sequencing was performed with immunoSEQ multiplex PCR; in TCRdb, only in-frame clones are kept and a portion is missing. The sample includes about 620,000 clones, 15% of them seen just once. The V and J genes are TRBV30 and TRBJ1-5; D gene unclear. The sequencing input was naive CD4+ T cells from blood. This sequence was found in a man younger than 35 in good health. As DNA, the CDR3 is TGTGCCTGGAGTCCCGATAGCAATCAGCCCCAGCATTTT. Protein: CAWSPDSNQPQHF.